The 8 T cell receptor beta chains given below trace back to one sample, sequenced in a study of T cell changes during pregnancy in multiple sclerosis. Assay used: immunoSEQ multiplex PCR; TCRdb lists only in-frame clones, some missing. Of around 130,000 clones listed, approximately 93% were seen once; the top ten hold approximately 6.2%. Specimen: peripheral blood, collected before pregnancy. Every receptor here comes from a female donor with multiple sclerosis, enrolled in a pregnancy study.

The CDR3 DNA is TGTGCCAGCAGCTTGGCAGGGAACAGCGCAGAAGCTTTCTTT. Translating gives CASSLAGNSAEAFF. This chain connects TRBV7-9 to TRBJ1-1; tentatively, D is TRBD1 (5 bases). The CDR3 totals 14 residues. V shed 3 bases and J shed 8 bases, with 16 bases lying between them. Germline V lookup: CDR1 SEHNR, CDR2 FQNEAQ (reference sequence). Full variable domain (missing parts from reference TRBV7-9 and TRBJ1-1): DTGVSQNPRHKITKRGQNVTFRCDPISEHNRLYWYRQTLGQGPEFLTYFQNEAQLEKSRLLSDRFSAERPKGSFSTLEIQRTEQGDSAMYLCASSLAGNSAEAFFGQGTRLTVV.

The chain employs TRBV29-1 and TRBJ1-4, with unresolved D. The CDR3 length is 11 residues. The V and J ends lost 1 base and 7 bases respectively, with 4 bases between them. Germline CDR1 SQVTM, CDR2 ANQGSEA. The CDR3 bases are TGCAGCGTTGAAGCCAGTGAAAAACTGTTTTTT. This gives the protein CSVEASEKLFF.

The chain carries TRBV9 and TRBJ2-2; the match to TRBD2 covers 7 bases. CDR1 and CDR2 from the germline V gene are SGDLS and YYNGEE. CDR3 length: 14 amino acids. The V gene end was trimmed by 4 bases and the J gene end by 6 bases; junction bases not matched to a gene: 6. Written as DNA, the CDR3 is TGTGCCAGCAGCTTCGCGGGAGTGGCCGGGGAGCTGTTTTTT. Protein product: CASSFAGVAGELFF.

The CDR3 region has the DNA TGTGCCAGCAGTAGGGGACAGGGGGCCCAAGAGCAGTTCTTC. Translated: CASSRGQGAQEQFF. V gene TRBV2 combines with J gene TRBJ2-1; TRBD1 matches at 12 bases. Germline assignment: CDR1 SNHLY and CDR2 FYNNEI. The CDR3 totals 14 residues. V lost 5 bases and J lost 10; bases outside the gene matches: 6.

V gene TRBV5-1 combines with J gene TRBJ2-6; 7 bases match TRBD1. This CDR3 has 16 amino acids. Germline CDR1 and CDR2: SGHRS and YFSETQ. V trimming: 2 bases; J trimming: 4 bases; junction bases outside the gene matches: 6. CDR3 in amino acids: CASSLGQGVGANVLTF. The CDR3 bases are TGCGCCAGCAGCTTAGGGCAGGGGGTCGGGGCCAACGTCCTGACTTTC.

The chain couples TRBV27 to TRBJ2-1; TRBD2 matches 8 bases. With V trimmed by 5 bases and J by 7 bases, 13 bases remained unmatched. The CDR3 has 16 amino acids. Germline values: CDR1 MNHEY, CDR2 SMNVEV (reference sequence). This CDR3 is CASSLAGTRGSNEQFF. As DNA, the CDR3 is TGTGCCAGCAGTCTTGCCGGGACTAGGGGCTCGAATGAGCAGTTCTTC.

Here the CDR3 reads CASSQQVYQETQYF. DNA for the CDR3: TGTGCCAGCAGCCAACAGGTTTACCAAGAGACCCAGTACTTC. The V gene is TRBV14, the J gene TRBJ2-5, with unresolved D. Germline V gene sequence: CDR1 SGHDN, CDR2 FVKESK. The CDR3 has 14 residues. V was shortened by 2 bases and J by 0 bases, with 7 bases between the two germline ends.

The chain links TRBV19 to TRBJ1-1; D perhaps matches TRBD1 (6 bases). V was pared by 5 bases and J by 4 bases, with 17 bases between. This CDR3 has 15 amino acids. CDR1 LNHDA and CDR2 SQIVND come from the germline V gene (reference sequence). The CDR3 spells CASSPGARGITEAFF. Here the CDR3 DNA reads TGTGCCAGTAGTCCAGGGGCCAGAGGCATCACTGAAGCTTTCTTT.